This T cell receptor beta chain came from a study of cytomegalovirus exposure and HLA in healthy donors. Study-level findings and limits: According to a later analysis, most TCR beta chains associated with CMV appeared HLA-restricted.

In its sample, this clone was seen a few times. The antigen is undetermined. This PCR relied on a set of 60 Vbeta primers and 13 Jbeta primers. Method: immunoSEQ multiplex PCR; TCRdb's copy keeps in-frame clones and lacks some. Of roughly 100,000 clones listed, around 72% were seen once; the top ten hold 2% to 2.5%. The CDR3 is made up of 13 amino acids. Germline V gene data show CDR1 as MNHNS and CDR2 as SASEGT. Trimming took 11 bases from V and 3 from J, leaving 16 bases between them. J is TRBJ2-5 and V is TRBV6-1, with D perhaps matching TRBD2 (6 bases). Sequenced material: PBMCs. The source is a man younger than 45 in good health and CMV-seronegative. In DNA form, the CDR3 reads TGTGCCTCATGTCGGGGGTCAGAAGAGACCCAGTACTTC. The encoded protein is CASCRGSEETQYF.